The present T cell receptor beta chain was sequenced within a study of T-cell reconstitution after alpha-beta-depleted transplantation in children. Study observations and caveats: There were reportedly several hundred expanded graft clones from which alpha-beta T cells came about two months after transplant.

Germline V gives CDR1 LGHNA, CDR2 YNFKEQ. There are 17 residues in the CDR3. The trim removed 0 bases at V and 4 bases at J, leaving 6 bases unmatched. Preparation of the TCRbeta library used unique molecular identifiers. TCRdb called the PCR reads again in MiXCR, with one record for every CDR3 protein. The sample has a few hundred thousand distinct CDR3 sequences, about an eighth seen once. This clonotype was counted between two and nine times. Its antigen is still unknown. This receptor was identified in a male patient aged 10 to 17 who had a stem cell transplant for acute myeloid leukemia, so the T cells may come from the graft donor. Sequenced material: PBMCs, mostly from graft donor cells, taken 360 days after TCRalphabeta/CD19-depleted stem cell transplant. V usage is TRBV4-2 and J usage is TRBJ2-3, with TRBD2 matching 11 bases. The CDR3 protein is CASSQDRLAGKPDTQYF. The CDR3 coding sequence is TGTGCCAGCAGCCAAGATCGACTAGCGGGAAAACCAGATACGCAGTATTTT.